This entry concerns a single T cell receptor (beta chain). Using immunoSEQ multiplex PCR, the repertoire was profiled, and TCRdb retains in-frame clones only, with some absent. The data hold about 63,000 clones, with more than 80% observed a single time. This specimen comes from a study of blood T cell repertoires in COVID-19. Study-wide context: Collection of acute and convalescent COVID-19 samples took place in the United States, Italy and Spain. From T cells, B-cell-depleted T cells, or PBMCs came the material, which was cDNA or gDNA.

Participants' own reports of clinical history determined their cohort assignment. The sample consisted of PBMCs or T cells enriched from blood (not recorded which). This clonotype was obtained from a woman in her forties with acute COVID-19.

CDR3 DNA sequence: TGTGCCATCAGTGAGGTCCGAGAGACCCAGTACTTC. This sequence encodes CAISEVRETQYF. The V call is TRBV10-3, the J call TRBJ2-5; D is unresolved. V lost 2 bases and J 4 bases, leaving 5 bases between the germline ends. Germline V CDR1 and CDR2: ENHRY, SYGVKD. The CDR3 loop spans 12 amino acids.